This record looks at one T cell receptor (beta chain) sequence and its context. The antigen is not known. TCRdb ran MiXCR on the reads and lists one entry per CDR3 protein. The profile covers about 700,000 distinct CDR3 sequences, with around 30% appearing a single time and roughly 18% taken by the ten largest. V was pared by 4 bases and J by 3 bases, with 7 bases of the junction left unmatched. The CDR3 has 16 amino acids. This specimen belongs to a study of T cell repertoires in cytomegalovirus infection. Overall study context: CMV epitopes that were recently identified and HLA-C-restricted were used alongside well-studied HLA-B-restricted ones. Study-level results: HLA-C-restricted CMV-specific TCR beta clonotypes were dominant in the ex vivo response.

The chain links TRBV12-3 or TRBV12-4 to TRBJ1-5; 9 nucleotides align to TRBD1. The sample consisted of cultured PBMCs, taken from culture after CMV antigen stimulation. The clonotype was recovered from a human donor in good health (CMV status not recorded). Some clones in this sample may be carry-over from other donors' samples. The DNA for the CDR3 is TGTGCCAGCAGTTCGGGGACAGGGAGATTCAATCAGCCCCAGCATTTT. As protein: CASSSGTGRFNQPQHF.